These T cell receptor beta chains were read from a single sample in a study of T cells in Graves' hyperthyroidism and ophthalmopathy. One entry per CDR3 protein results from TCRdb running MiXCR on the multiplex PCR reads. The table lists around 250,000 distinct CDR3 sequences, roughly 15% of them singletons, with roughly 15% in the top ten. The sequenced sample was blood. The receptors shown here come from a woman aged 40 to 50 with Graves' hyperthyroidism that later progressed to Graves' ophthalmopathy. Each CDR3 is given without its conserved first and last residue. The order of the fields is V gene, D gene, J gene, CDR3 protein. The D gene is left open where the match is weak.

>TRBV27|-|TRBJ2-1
ASSWDGSSYNEQF
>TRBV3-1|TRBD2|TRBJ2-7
ASSQASGRAEEQY
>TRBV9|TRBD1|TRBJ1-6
ASSVGRDSNSPLH
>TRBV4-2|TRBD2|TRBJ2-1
ASSHSGASGNNEQF
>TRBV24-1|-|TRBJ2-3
ATSDLEAGPQY
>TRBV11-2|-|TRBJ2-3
ASSLEPRTDTQY
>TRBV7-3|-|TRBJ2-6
ASSLISSGTSGANVLT
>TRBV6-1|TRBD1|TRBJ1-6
ASSSGTGWSPLH
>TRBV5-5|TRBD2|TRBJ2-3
ASSPEGTSGRWSTDTQY
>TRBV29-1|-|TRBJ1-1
GVDSEGSTEAF
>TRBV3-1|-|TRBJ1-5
ASSQDLGTQPQH
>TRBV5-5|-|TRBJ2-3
ASRTQALLSTDTQY
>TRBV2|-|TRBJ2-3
ASSSNIGGGVTQY
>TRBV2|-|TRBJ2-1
ASSFTRVGEQF
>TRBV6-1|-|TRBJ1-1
ASSEQDRRFYPLNTEAF
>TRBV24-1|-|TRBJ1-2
ATSRGYGYT
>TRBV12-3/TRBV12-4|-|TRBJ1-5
ASSLSRGNQPQH
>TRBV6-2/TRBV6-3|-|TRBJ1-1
ATGFWRKSPLEAF
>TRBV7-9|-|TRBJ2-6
ASSPGVSGANVLT
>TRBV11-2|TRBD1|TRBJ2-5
ASSNLTGRETQY
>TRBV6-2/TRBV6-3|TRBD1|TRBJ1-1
ASSYSFGQGYNTEAF
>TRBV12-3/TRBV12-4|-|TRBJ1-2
ASSPYGYGGEFNYGYT
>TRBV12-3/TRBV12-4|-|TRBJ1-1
ASSLAGNRRTEAF
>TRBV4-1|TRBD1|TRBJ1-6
ASSHPGQGRTYNSPLH
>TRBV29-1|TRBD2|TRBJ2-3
SAPGLNEPPDTQY
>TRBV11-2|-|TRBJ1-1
ASSFLGQNTEAF